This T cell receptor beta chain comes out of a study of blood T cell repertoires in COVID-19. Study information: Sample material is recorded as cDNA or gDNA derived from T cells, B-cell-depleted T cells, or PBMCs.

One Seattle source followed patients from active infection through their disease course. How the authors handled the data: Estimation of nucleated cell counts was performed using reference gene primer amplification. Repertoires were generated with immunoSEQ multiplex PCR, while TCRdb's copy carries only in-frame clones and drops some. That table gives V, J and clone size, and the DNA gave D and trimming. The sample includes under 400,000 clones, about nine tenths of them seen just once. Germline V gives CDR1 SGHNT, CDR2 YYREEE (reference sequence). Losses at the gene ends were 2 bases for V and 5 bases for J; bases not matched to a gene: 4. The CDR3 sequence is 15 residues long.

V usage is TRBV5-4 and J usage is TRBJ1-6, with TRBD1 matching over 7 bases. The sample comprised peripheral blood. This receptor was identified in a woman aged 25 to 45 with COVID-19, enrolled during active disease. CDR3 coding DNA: TGTGCCAGCAGCTTAGGGGGACAGAATAATTCACCCCTCCACTTT. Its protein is CASSLGGQNNSPLHF.